The clone carrying this T cell receptor beta chain was picked up one time. Using its own MiXCR run on the RT-PCR reads, TCRdb lists one record per CDR3 protein. The sample yields about 40,000 distinct CDR3 sequences, about 30% seen once. This entry belongs to a study of patients and donors after allogeneic stem cell transplantation. The germline V gene has CDR1 KGHDR and CDR2 SFDVKD. Trimming left V 4 bases short and J 6 bases short, with 12 bases between. The CDR3 runs 13 residues. The chain carries TRBV24-1 and TRBJ2-7; D is tentatively TRBD1 or TRBD2 (5 bases each). The sequence came from a human donor who was either an allogeneic HSCT recipient or a stem cell or donor lymphocyte infusion donor (not recorded which). It is not recorded whose cells these are; they may come from a transplant donor. Material: blood, either unsorted or a sorted T cell fraction (not recorded which). The CDR3: CATSDRDPSEQYF. DNA of the CDR3: TGTGCCACCAGTGACCGGGACCCCTCCGAGCAGTACTTC.